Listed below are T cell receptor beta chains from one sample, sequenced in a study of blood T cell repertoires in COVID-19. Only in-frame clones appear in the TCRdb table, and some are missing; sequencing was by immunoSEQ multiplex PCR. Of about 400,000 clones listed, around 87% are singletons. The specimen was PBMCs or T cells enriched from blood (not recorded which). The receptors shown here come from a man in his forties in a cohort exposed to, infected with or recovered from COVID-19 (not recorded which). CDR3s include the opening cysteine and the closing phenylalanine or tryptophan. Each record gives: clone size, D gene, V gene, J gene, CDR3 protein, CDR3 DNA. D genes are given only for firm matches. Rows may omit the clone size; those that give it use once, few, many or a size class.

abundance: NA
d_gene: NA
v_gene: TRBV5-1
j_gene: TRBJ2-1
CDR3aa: CASSANTGSYNEQFF
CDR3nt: TGCGCCAGCAGCGCCAATACTGGCTCCTACAATGAGCAGTTCTTC

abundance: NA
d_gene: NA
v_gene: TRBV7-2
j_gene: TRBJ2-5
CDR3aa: CASSPGKETQYF
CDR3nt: TGTGCCAGCAGCCCGGGGAAAGAGACCCAGTACTTC

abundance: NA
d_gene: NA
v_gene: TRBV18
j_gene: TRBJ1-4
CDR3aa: CASSPPLTGGREKLFF
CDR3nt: TGTGCCAGCTCACCACCTCTGACAGGAGGTCGGGAAAAACTGTTTTTT

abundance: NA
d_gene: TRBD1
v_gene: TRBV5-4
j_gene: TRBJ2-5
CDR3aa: CASSFRTGGSETQYF
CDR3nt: TGTGCCAGCAGCTTCAGGACAGGGGGCTCGGAGACCCAGTACTTC

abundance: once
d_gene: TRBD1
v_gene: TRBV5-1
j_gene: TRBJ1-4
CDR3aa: CASSAVPGQGVDEKLFF
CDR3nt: TGCGCCAGCAGCGCTGTACCGGGACAGGGGGTTGATGAAAAACTGTTTTTT

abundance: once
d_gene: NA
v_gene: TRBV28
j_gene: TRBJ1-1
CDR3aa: CASSSPRGKATEAFF
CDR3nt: TGTGCCAGCAGTTCCCCCCGCGGGAAAGCCACTGAAGCTTTCTTT

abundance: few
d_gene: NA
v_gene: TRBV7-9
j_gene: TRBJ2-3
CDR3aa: CASSPRGPSTDTQYF
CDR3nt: TGTGCCAGCAGCCCCCGAGGGCCTAGCACAGATACGCAGTATTTT

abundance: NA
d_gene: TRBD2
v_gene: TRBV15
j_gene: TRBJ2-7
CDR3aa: CATSREAGESYEQYF
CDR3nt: TGTGCCACCAGCAGAGAGGCGGGAGAATCCTACGAGCAGTACTTC

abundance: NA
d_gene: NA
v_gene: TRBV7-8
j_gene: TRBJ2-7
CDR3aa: CASSLAVGAAYEQYF
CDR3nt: TGTGCCAGCAGCTTAGCGGTGGGAGCGGCCTACGAGCAGTACTTC

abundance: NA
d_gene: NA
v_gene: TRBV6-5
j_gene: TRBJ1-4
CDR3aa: CASRQGTRNEKLFF
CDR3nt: TGTGCCAGCAGGCAGGGGACGCGCAATGAAAAACTGTTTTTT

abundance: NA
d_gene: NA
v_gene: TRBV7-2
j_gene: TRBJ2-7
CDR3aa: CASSFGSVSYEQYF
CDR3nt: TGTGCCAGCAGCTTCGGTTCTGTCTCCTACGAGCAGTACTTC

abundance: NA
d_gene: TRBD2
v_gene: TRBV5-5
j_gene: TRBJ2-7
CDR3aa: CASSLLGVAGAYEQYF
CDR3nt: TGTGCCAGCAGCCTCCTAGGTGTAGCGGGAGCCTACGAGCAGTACTTC

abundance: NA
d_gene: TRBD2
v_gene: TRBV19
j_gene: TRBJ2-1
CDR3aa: CASSTGTSLNNEQFF
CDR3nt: TGTGCCAGTTCCACCGGGACTAGCTTGAACAATGAGCAGTTCTTC

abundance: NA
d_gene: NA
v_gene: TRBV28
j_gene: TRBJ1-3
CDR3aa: CASSAGPLTGNTIYF
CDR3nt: TGTGCCAGCAGTGCGGGACCATTGACTGGAAACACCATATATTTT

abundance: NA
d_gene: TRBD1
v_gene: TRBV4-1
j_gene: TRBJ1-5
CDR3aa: CASSQEGTGDQPQHF
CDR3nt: TGCGCCAGCAGCCAAGAGGGGACAGGGGATCAGCCCCAGCATTTT

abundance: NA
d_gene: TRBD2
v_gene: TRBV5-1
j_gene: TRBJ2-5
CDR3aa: CASSFSRLAQETQYF
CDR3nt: TGCGCCAGCAGCTTCTCCCGACTAGCCCAAGAGACCCAGTACTTC

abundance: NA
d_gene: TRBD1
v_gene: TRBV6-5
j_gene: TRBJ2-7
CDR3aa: CASRRTGPLYEQYF
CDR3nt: TGTGCCAGCAGACGGACAGGGCCCCTTTACGAGCAGTACTTC

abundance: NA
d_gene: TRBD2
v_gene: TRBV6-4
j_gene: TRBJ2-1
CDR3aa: CASCKREGRDEQFF
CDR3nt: TGTGCCAGCTGCAAGCGGGAGGGAAGGGATGAGCAGTTCTTC

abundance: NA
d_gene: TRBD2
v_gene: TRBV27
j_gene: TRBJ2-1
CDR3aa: CASSPRGLVFNEQFF
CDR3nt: TGTGCCAGCAGCCCGAGGGGACTAGTCTTCAATGAGCAGTTCTTC

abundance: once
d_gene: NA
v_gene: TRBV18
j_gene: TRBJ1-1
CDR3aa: CASSSRDLQGAFF
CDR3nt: TGTGCCAGCTCATCACGAGATTTACAGGGAGCTTTCTTT

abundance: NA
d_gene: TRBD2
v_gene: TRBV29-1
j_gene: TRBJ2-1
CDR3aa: CSVGAGGRYNEQFF
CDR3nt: TGCAGCGTTGGGGCGGGAGGGCGTTACAATGAGCAGTTCTTC

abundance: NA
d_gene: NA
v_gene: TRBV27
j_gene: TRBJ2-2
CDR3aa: CASSLASGYLAGELFF
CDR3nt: TGTGCCAGCAGTCTGGCGAGCGGGTACCTCGCCGGGGAGCTGTTTTTT

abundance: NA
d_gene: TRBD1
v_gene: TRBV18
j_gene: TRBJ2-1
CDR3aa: CASSPDRGHEQFF
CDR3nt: TGTGCCAGCTCACCGGACAGGGGTCATGAGCAGTTCTTC

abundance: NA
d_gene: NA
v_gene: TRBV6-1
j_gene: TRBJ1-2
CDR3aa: CASSEARASRAVYGYTF
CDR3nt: TGTGCCAGCAGTGAAGCGAGGGCCTCAAGAGCGGTCTATGGCTACACCTTC

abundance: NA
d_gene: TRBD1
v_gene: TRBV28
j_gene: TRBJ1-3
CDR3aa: CASTTQGVGNTIYF
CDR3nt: TGTGCCAGCACCACACAGGGGGTTGGAAACACCATATATTTT

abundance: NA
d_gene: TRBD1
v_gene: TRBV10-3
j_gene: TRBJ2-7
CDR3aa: CAISTSTGTYEQYF
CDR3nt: TGTGCCATCAGTACCTCGACAGGGACCTACGAGCAGTACTTC

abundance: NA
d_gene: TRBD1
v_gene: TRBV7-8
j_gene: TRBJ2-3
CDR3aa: CASSPRDRETDTQYF
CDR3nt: TGTGCCAGCAGCCCCCGGGACAGGGAGACAGATACGCAGTATTTT

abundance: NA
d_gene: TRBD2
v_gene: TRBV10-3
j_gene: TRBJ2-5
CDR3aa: CAISGTSGMTETQYF
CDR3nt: TGTGCCATCAGCGGGACTAGCGGGATGACAGAGACCCAGTACTTC

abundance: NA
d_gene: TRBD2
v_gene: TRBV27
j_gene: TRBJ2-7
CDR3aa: CASSLSSRGAYEQYF
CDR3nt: TGTGCCAGCAGCCTCTCTTCGCGGGGGGCCTACGAGCAGTACTTC

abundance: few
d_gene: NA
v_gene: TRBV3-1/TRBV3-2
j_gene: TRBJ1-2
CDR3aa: CASSPREVRYDYGYTF
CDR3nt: TGTGCCAGCAGCCCTAGGGAGGTGCGGTATGACTATGGCTACACCTTC

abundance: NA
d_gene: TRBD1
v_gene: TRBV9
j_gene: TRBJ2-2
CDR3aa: CASSVGGDRGARELFF
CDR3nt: TGTGCCAGCAGCGTAGGGGGGGACAGGGGAGCACGGGAGCTGTTTTTT

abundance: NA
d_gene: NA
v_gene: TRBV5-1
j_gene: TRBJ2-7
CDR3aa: CASSLDAVSYEQYF
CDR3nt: TGCGCCAGCAGCTTGGACGCAGTCTCCTACGAGCAGTACTTC

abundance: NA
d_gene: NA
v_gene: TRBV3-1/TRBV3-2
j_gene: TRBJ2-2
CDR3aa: CASSQDHFSGELFF
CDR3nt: TGTGCCAGCAGCCAAGACCATTTTTCCGGGGAGCTGTTTTTT

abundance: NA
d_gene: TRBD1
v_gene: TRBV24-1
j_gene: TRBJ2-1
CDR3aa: CATSDNRDRGRSSYNEQFF
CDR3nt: TGTGCCACCAGTGACAACCGGGACAGGGGGAGGAGCTCCTACAATGAGCAGTTCTTC

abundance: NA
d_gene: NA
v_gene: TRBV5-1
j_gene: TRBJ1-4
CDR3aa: CASSLGTGGEKLFF
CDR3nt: TGCGCCAGCAGCTTGGGAACAGGAGGGGAAAAACTGTTTTTT

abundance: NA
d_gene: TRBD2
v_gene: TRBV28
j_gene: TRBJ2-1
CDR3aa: CASSPRGGSGANEQFF
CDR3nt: TGTGCCAGCAGCCCTCGGGGTGGTAGCGGGGCGAATGAGCAGTTCTTC